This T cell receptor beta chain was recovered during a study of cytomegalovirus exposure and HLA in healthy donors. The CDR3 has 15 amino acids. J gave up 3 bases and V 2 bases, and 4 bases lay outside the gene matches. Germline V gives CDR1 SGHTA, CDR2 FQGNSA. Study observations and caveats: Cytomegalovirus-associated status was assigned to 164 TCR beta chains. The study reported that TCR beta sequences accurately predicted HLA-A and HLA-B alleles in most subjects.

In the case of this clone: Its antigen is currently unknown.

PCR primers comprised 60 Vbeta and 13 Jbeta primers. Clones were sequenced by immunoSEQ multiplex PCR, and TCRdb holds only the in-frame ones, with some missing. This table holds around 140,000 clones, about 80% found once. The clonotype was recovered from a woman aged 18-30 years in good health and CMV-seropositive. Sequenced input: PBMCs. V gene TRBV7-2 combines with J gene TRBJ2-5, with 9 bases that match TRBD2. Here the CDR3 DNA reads TGTGCCAGCAGCTTAATGCTAGCGGGGAAAGAGACCCAGTACTTC. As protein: CASSLMLAGKETQYF.